This TCR beta chain was found in a study of cytomegalovirus exposure and HLA in healthy donors. Vbeta (60) and Jbeta (13) primers were used in the PCR. The protocol was immunoSEQ multiplex PCR, while the TCRdb copy is restricted to in-frame clones and leaves out a portion. The sample carries 200,000 to 250,000 clones, about 72% recorded once. The V gene's germline CDR1 is MDHEN and CDR2 SYDVKM. The V end was cut by 3 bases, the J end by 11 bases, with 16 bases between. This CDR3 comprises 13 residues. Sequences were obtained from PBMCs. This receptor was obtained from a male donor in good health and CMV-seronegative. This sequence joins TRBV28 and TRBJ1-1; TRBD1 might be the D (6 bases). This chain's CDR3 is CASSFRGGTGAFF. The CDR3 DNA sequence: TGTGCCAGCAGTTTTCGAGGGGGAACAGGGGCTTTCTTT. The complete variable domain, with remaining parts taken from reference TRBV28 and TRBJ1-1, reads DVKVTQSSRYLVKRTGEKVFLECVQDMDHENMFWYRQDPGLGLRLIYFSYDVKMKEKGDIPEGYSVSREKKERFSLILESASTNQTSMYLCASSFRGGTGAFFGQGTRLTVV.